This T cell receptor beta chain comes out of a study of T cells in Graves' hyperthyroidism and ophthalmopathy. TCR beta CDR3 regions were amplified from RNA. The HTBI primer set drove a first-round RT-PCR of the TCR CDR3. TCRdb called the multiplex PCR reads again in MiXCR, with one record for every CDR3 protein. The sample lists a few hundred thousand distinct CDR3 sequences; roughly 12% were seen once. This clonotype was picked up many times. The antigen remains unidentified. General study points: Most thyroid clonotypes expanded above 0.001 were also detected in blood.

Germline lookup yields CDR1 MNHEY and CDR2 SMNVEV (reference sequence). The V gene lost 2 bases and the J gene lost 6 bases, with 11 bases spanning the gap. CDR3 size: 14 residues. Patients aged 18 to 65 had newly diagnosed hyperthyroidism lasting under 2 months. It was uncontrolled infection, other autoimmune disease, pregnancy or lactation that excluded patients. The chain combines TRBV27 with TRBJ1-5; tentatively, D is TRBD1 (5 bases). The sequence was obtained from a man aged 25 to 40 with Graves' hyperthyroidism that later progressed to Graves' ophthalmopathy. Specimen: blood. CDR3 amino acids: CASSLAGMGQPQHF. CDR3 DNA sequence: TGTGCCAGCAGTTTAGCAGGGATGGGTCAGCCCCAGCATTTT.